Sequencing of this T cell receptor beta chain was carried out in a study of PD-L1 blockade in urothelial cancer. This sample's time point: peripheral blood 6 weeks after treatment start. Looked up from germline, CDR1 is LNHDA and CDR2 is SQIVND (reference sequence). This CDR3 is 17 amino acids long. V lost 6 bases, J lost 0 bases, and 15 bases lay in between. TCRdb keeps only in-frame clones here, not all; method: immunoSEQ multiplex PCR. The top ten hold under 9.5% of the sample, which has about 91,000 clones, 83% seen once. This chain uses TRBV19 with TRBJ2-6; possibly TRBD1 for D (6 bases). The sequenced sample was PBMCs, obtained around atezolizumab (anti-PD-L1) treatment. The TCR comes from a man between 65 and 85 years old with urothelial cancer. CDR3 coding DNA: TGTGCCAGTAGCCCCGGACAGCATAGCTCTGGGGCCAACGTCCTGACTTTC. Protein sequence: CASSPGQHSSGANVLTF. The full variable domain, rest sourced from reference TRBV19 and TRBJ2-6, is DGGITQSPKYLFRKEGQNVTLSCEQNLNHDAMYWYRQDPGQGLRLIYYSQIVNDFQKGDIAEGYSVSREKKESFPLTVTSAQKNPTAFYLCASSPGQHSSGANVLTFGAGSRLTVL.